The 24 T cell receptor beta chains in this list originate from one sample, sequenced in a study of T cells in Graves' hyperthyroidism and ophthalmopathy. What was amplified from RNA transcripts were TCR beta CDR3 regions. Carried out on the TCR CDR3, a first-round RT-PCR used the HTBI primer set. TCRdb re-derived calls from the multiplex PCR reads in MiXCR, one entry per CDR3 protein. The sample holds more than 350,000 distinct CDR3 sequences, more than 12% seen once. Sequences were obtained from blood. The source of these receptors is a woman in her twenties or thirties with Graves' hyperthyroidism.

V gene TRBV25-1 combines with J gene TRBJ2-7, with TRBD1 as a possible D gene (5 bases). Between the trimmed V and J ends, which lost 8 bases and 2 bases, there was a span of 16 bases. The CDR3 runs 14 residues. CDR1 is MGHDK, CDR2 SYGVNS, per germline. The CDR3 loop is CASSFQGNAYEQYF. The DNA for the CDR3 is TGTGCCAGCTCATTTCAGGGAAACGCCTACGAGCAGTACTTC.

The CDR3 DNA reads TGCAGCGTTGTAACCGGGACTCACTACAATGAGCAGTTCTTC. This translates into CSVVTGTHYNEQFF. The chain uses TRBV29-1 and TRBJ2-1; D might be TRBD2 (6 bases). Per germline, CDR1 SQVTM and CDR2 ANQGSEA. This CDR3 contains 14 residues. V was shortened by 4 bases and J by 3 bases, with 13 bases between the two germline ends.

This clonotype was found many times. The chain combines TRBV7-2 with TRBJ2-3; D is perhaps TRBD2 (6 bases). The germline V gene encodes CDR1 SGHTA and CDR2 FQGNSA. This CDR3 has 15 residues. V was trimmed by 5 bases and J by 0 bases, leaving 12 bases between them. The CDR3, as DNA: TGTGCCAGCAGCCAAGCGGGCAGTAGCACAGATACGCAGTATTTT. Amino acids: CASSQAGSSTDTQYF.

On this clonotype: Since a much larger clone is just one base distant, this may be a read error. The J gene is TRBJ2-7, the V gene TRBV13; perhaps D is TRBD1 or TRBD2 (5 bases each). CDR3 size: 15 residues. Per germline, CDR1 PRHDT and CDR2 FYEKMQ (reference sequence). Between the trimmed V and J ends, which lost 8 bases and 2 bases, there was a span of 19 bases. The CDR3 DNA sequence: TGTGCCAGCGGCCACCGGGGCAGGATGGCCTACGAGCAGTACTTC. Amino acids: CASGHRGRMAYEQYF.

Only a few counts were recorded for this clonotype. V gene TRBV24-1 combines with J gene TRBJ2-1; D is unresolved. Trimming cost V 3 bases and J 7 bases, with 9 bases left between them. CDR1 and CDR2 (germline): KGHDR, SFDVKD. The CDR3 sequence is 13 residues long. CDR3 protein: CATSDTVPNEQFF. Here the CDR3 DNA reads TGTGCCACCAGTGATACCGTACCAAATGAGCAGTTCTTC.

The sample holds many counts of this clonotype. This chain uses TRBV13 with TRBJ2-1; D not resolved. The CDR3 has 16 residues. Trimming left V 5 bases short and J 0 bases short, with 14 bases between. CDR1 and CDR2 from the germline V gene are PRHDT and FYEKMQ (reference sequence). CDR3 sequence: CASSTSLGDSYNEQFF. Here the CDR3 DNA reads TGTGCCAGCAGCACGTCTCTCGGAGACTCCTACAATGAGCAGTTCTTC.

This clonotype was recorded at least ten times. DNA for the CDR3: TGTGCCAGCAGTTTCAGCGGGACCGAGACCCAGTACTTC. Its protein product is CASSFSGTETQYF. The gene calls are TRBV12-3 or TRBV12-4 and TRBJ2-5; 7 positions match TRBD2. The CDR3 consists of 13 residues. With V trimmed by 3 bases and J by 5 bases, 3 bases remained unmatched.

This clonotype was found a few times. The V call is TRBV9, the J call TRBJ2-1; 7 bases are shared with TRBD2. CDR1 and CDR2 from the germline V gene are SGDLS and YYNGEE. The V segment lost 4 bases and the J segment 7 bases; nucleotides outside the gene matches: 14. CDR3 size: 16 residues. CDR3 sequence reads: CASSTKGGGSVNEQFF. DNA for the CDR3: TGTGCCAGCAGCACAAAGGGCGGCGGGAGCGTGAATGAGCAGTTCTTC. The entire variable domain, with the rest obtained from reference TRBV9 and TRBJ2-1, is as follows: DSGVTQTPKHLITATGQRVTLRCSPRSGDLSVYWYQQSLDQGLQFLIQYYNGEERAKGNILERFSAQQFPDLHSELNLSSLELGDSALYFCASSTKGGGSVNEQFFGPGTRLTVL.

This clonotype was recorded at least ten times. The V gene is TRBV7-2, the J gene TRBJ2-6; D is perhaps TRBD2 (5 bases). Germline-derived CDR1 and CDR2 are SGHTA and FQGNSA. The CDR3 is made up of 15 amino acids. Trimming stripped 2 bases from V and 4 bases from J, with 9 bases between. The CDR3 loop is CASSLNPGGANVLTF. The CDR3, as DNA: TGTGCCAGCAGCTTAAACCCGGGAGGGGCCAACGTCCTGACTTTC. The full variable domain, with the rest looked up from reference TRBV7-2 and TRBJ2-6, is GAGVSQSPSNKVTEKGKDVELRCDPISGHTALYWYRQSLGQGLEFLIYFQGNSAPDKSGLPSDRFSAERTGGSVSTLTIQRTQQEDSAVYLCASSLNPGGANVLTFGAGSRLTVL.

Turning to this clonotype: This could be a read error, since a much larger clone is one nucleotide away. The genes are TRBV11-1 and TRBJ2-1, with D possibly TRBD1 on 5 matching bases. Germline V lookup: CDR1 SGHAT, CDR2 FQDESV (reference sequence). This CDR3 is built from 16 residues. Deletions cut 3 bases from V and 10 bases from J, with 22 bases between. In DNA form, the CDR3 reads TGTGCCAGCAGCTTTACGCGGACAACCGTCTCCTACGAGCAGTTCTTC. This sequence encodes CASSFTRTTVSYEQFF.

This clonotype was seen a handful of times. The CDR3 DNA sequence: TGTGCCAGCAGCTTCCCAGGGGGAGGTGGGACCCAGTACTTC. Translating gives CASSFPGGGGTQYF. This chain uses TRBV5-6 with TRBJ2-5; D perhaps matches TRBD1 (7 bases). The germline V gene encodes CDR1 SGHDT and CDR2 YYEEEE. The CDR3 covers 14 residues. The V end lost 2 bases, the J end lost 7 bases, and 15 bases lay between the germline ends.

This clonotype appeared many times. The rearrangement joins TRBV27 to TRBJ1-4, with D tentatively TRBD1 (6 bases). The CDR3 contains 14 residues. V lost 4 bases to trimming and J lost 5 bases, with 11 bases between them. Germline lookup yields CDR1 MNHEY and CDR2 SMNVEV (reference sequence). The CDR3 region has the DNA TGTGCCAGCAGTTACGACAGGAGGAATGAAAAACTGTTTTTT. Its translation is CASSYDRRNEKLFF.

This clonotype was seen many times. This sequence joins TRBV11-2 and TRBJ2-5, with 9 bases fitting TRBD2. Germline-derived CDR1 and CDR2 are SGHAT and FQNNGV. The CDR3 runs 15 residues. V lost 5 bases to trimming and J lost 3 bases; unmatched junction nucleotides: 7. CDR3: CASSPQASGKETQYF. CDR3 coding DNA: TGTGCCAGCAGCCCCCAGGCTAGCGGGAAAGAGACCCAGTACTTC. Full variable domain (outside the CDR3, taken from reference TRBV11-2 and TRBJ2-5): EAGVAQSPRYKIIEKRQSVAFWCNPISGHATLYWYQQILGQGPKLLIQFQNNGVVDDSQLPKDRFSAERLKGVDSTLKIQPAKLEDSAVYLCASSPQASGKETQYFGPGTRLLVL.

This clonotype was counted only a few times. A much larger clone lies a single base off, so this may be a read error. This sequence joins TRBV27 and TRBJ2-1; TRBD2 matches at 10 bases. The CDR3 has 16 amino acids. CDR1 and CDR2 from the germline V gene are MNHEY and SMNVEV (reference sequence). V dropped 0 bases and J dropped 6; count of bases not matched to a gene: 5. Written as DNA, the CDR3 is TGTGCCAGCAGTTTATCTCCAGCGGGAGGGCCCAATGAGCAGTTCTTC. Translated: CASSLSPAGGPNEQFF.

This clonotype was detected ten times or more. The rearrangement links TRBV3-1 to TRBJ2-7, with 10 bases fitting TRBD1. CDR1 and CDR2 (germline): LGHDT, YNNKEL (reference sequence). This CDR3 has 16 residues. V gave up 4 bases and J gave up 1 base; unmatched junction bases: 7. In DNA, the CDR3 is TGTGCCAGCAGCCGCAGTTGGGACAGGGGATCCTACGAGCAGTACTTC. This codes for CASSRSWDRGSYEQYF.

This sequence joins TRBV7-8 and TRBJ2-5; 10 bases are shared with TRBD2. The CDR3 totals 13 residues. Germline CDR1 is SGHVS and CDR2 is FQNEAQ. V shed 5 bases and J 12 bases; nucleotides not matched to a gene: 9. The CDR3, as DNA: TGTGCCAGCAGCCTAACTAGCGGGGATCGGAAGTACTTC. This sequence encodes CASSLTSGDRKYF. Using reference TRBV7-8 and TRBJ2-5 for the parts outside the CDR3, the full variable domain is GAGVSQSPRYKVAKRGQDVALRCDPISGHVSLFWYQQALGQGPEFLTYFQNEAQLDKSGLPSDRFFAERPEGSVSTLKIQRTQQEDSAVYLCASSLTSGDRKYFGPGTRLLVL.

The chain's CDR3 is CASSMVPTEPNTEAFF. CDR3 sequence (DNA): TGTGCCAGTAGTATGGTTCCCACAGAACCCAACACTGAAGCTTTCTTT. The chain has TRBV19 and TRBJ1-1; D is unresolved. The CDR3 runs to 16 residues. The germline CDR1 and CDR2 sequences are LNHDA and SQIVND (reference sequence). V shed 3 bases and J shed 2 bases, with 16 bases lying between them.

This chain joins TRBV20-1 and TRBJ2-3, with TRBD1 matching 7 bases. CDR1 is DFQATT, CDR2 SNEGSKA, per germline (reference sequence). This CDR3 is built from 14 residues. V lost 3 bases, J lost 7 bases, and 10 bases stayed unmatched. CDR3 sequence reads: CSASSTNRGNTQYF. The CDR3 nucleotides are TGCAGTGCTAGTTCAACCAACAGGGGAAATACGCAGTATTTT.

The CDR3: CASSQPGTDEKLFF. In nucleotides, the CDR3 is TGTGCCAGCAGCCAACCGGGGACGGATGAAAAACTGTTTTTT. The chain recombines TRBV5-4 with TRBJ1-4, with a possible D match to TRBD1 (5 bases). V lost 4 bases and J lost 6, with 13 bases in between. Germline V gives CDR1 SGHNT, CDR2 YYREEE (reference sequence). The CDR3 runs to 14 residues.

This clonotype has at least ten counts. The chain carries TRBV7-3 and TRBJ2-7; D tentatively fits TRBD1 or TRBD2 (5 bases each). The ends were cut back, 2 bases at V and 5 bases at J, with 19 bases in the middle. CDR3 size: 16 residues. Germline loops: CDR1 SGHTA, CDR2 FQGTGA. The CDR3 sequence: CASSLFRSGRRDEQYF. The DNA of the CDR3 is TGTGCCAGCAGCTTATTTCGGTCAGGGAGACGGGACGAGCAGTACTTC.

V gene TRBV27 combines with J gene TRBJ1-1, with D unresolved. The V and J ends lost 3 bases and 6 bases respectively, with 14 bases between them. This CDR3 has 14 residues. Per germline, CDR1 MNHEY and CDR2 SMNVEV (reference sequence). DNA of the CDR3: TGTGCCAGCAGTTTTGCTAATTCTGGGGCTGAAGCTTTCTTT. The encoded protein is CASSFANSGAEAFF.

This clonotype was seen a handful of times. The V gene is TRBV24-1, the J gene TRBJ2-2; tentative D call: TRBD1 (5 bases). Trimming left V 10 bases short and J 1 base short, with 9 bases between. The germline V gene encodes CDR1 KGHDR and CDR2 SFDVKD. This CDR3 has 13 residues. CDR3 DNA: TGTGCCACAGGGGCTGTGAACACCGGGGAGCTGTTTTTT. Translated, it gives CATGAVNTGELFF.

The chain links TRBV29-1 to TRBJ2-2; 7 nucleotides agree with TRBD2. J gave up 7 bases and V 5 bases, and 10 bases lay outside the gene matches. Germline V CDR1 and CDR2: SQVTM, ANQGSEA. CDR3 size: 14 residues. The CDR3, as DNA: TGCAGCGTTCCGGGACGGACTAGGAGCGGGGAGCTGTTTTTT. Its protein product is CSVPGRTRSGELFF.

The chain carries TRBV5-1 and TRBJ2-2, with 8 bases that match TRBD2. Germline CDR1 SGHRS, CDR2 YFSETQ. The CDR3 runs 17 residues. Unmatched junction bases numbered 14, after V lost 4 bases and J lost 6 bases. The CDR3 DNA reads as TGCGCCAGCAGCATCCCGTTAAGCGGGAGTATAGCCGGGGAGCTGTTTTTT. Translated, it gives CASSIPLSGSIAGELFF.